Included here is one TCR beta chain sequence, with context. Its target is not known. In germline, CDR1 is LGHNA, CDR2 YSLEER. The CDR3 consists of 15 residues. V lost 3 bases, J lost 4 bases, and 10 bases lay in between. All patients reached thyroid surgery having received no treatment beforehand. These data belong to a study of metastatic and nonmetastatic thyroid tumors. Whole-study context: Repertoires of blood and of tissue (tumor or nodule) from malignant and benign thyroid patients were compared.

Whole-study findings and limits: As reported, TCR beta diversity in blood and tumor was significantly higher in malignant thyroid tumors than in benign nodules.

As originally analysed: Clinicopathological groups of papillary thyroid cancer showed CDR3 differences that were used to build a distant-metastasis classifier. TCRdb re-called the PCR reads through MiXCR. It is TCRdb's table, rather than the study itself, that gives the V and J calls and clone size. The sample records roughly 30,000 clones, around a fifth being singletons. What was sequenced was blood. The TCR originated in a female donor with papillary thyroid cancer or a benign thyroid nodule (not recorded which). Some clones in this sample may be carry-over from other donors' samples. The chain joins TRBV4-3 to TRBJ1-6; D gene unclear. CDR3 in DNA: TGCGCCAGCAGCCAGAGAGGGATGTATAATTCACCCCTCCACTTT. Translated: CASSQRGMYNSPLHF.